This entry features one T cell receptor beta chain sequence. The TCR beta profiling, which covered VDJ combination and CDR3 sequence, was carried out using genomic DNA as the template. TCRdb independently ran MiXCR on the reads; one entry per CDR3 protein. The data contain about 180,000 distinct CDR3 sequences, less than 50% of them singletons. This entry belongs to a study of CD8+CD57+ T cells in acquired aplastic anemia. Those patients picked for sequencing had displayed CD8+CD57+ cell expansion on flow cytometry. Trimming took 5 bases from V and 6 from J, leaving 11 bases between them. This CDR3 comprises 14 residues.

The chain joins TRBV12-3 or TRBV12-4 to TRBJ1-6; D is ambiguous. The source material was sorted CD4+, CD8+, or CD8+CD57+ T cells (not recorded which) from PBMCs. The receptor was derived from a human donor with aplastic anemia. This chain's CDR3 is CASSVDFRNSPLHF. The CDR3 nucleotides read TGTGCCAGCAGTGTGGACTTTCGTAATTCACCCCTCCACTTT.